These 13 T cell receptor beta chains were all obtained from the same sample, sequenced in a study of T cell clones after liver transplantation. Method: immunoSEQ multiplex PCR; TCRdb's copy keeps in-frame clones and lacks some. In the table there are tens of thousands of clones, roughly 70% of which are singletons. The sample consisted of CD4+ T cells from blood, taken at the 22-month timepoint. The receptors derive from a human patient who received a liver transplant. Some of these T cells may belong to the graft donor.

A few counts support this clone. In DNA form, the CDR3 reads TGCGCCAGCAGCCAAGGAACGGTTTCTCCCTACGAGCAGTACTTC. Its protein product is CASSQGTVSPYEQYF. V is TRBV4-1 and J is TRBJ2-7; D gene ambiguous. The CDR3 is made up of 15 amino acids. V lost 1 base and J lost 2, with 12 bases in between. Germline CDR1 and CDR2: MGHRA and YSYEKL.

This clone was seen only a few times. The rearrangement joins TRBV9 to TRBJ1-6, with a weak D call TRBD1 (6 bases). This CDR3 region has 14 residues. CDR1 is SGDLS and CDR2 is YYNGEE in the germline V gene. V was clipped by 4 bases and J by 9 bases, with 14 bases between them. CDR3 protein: CASSPSGGGSPLHF. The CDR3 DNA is TGTGCCAGCAGCCCCAGCGGAGGGGGTTCACCCCTCCACTTT. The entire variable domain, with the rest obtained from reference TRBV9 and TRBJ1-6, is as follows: DSGVTQTPKHLITATGQRVTLRCSPRSGDLSVYWYQQSLDQGLQFLIQYYNGEERAKGNILERFSAQQFPDLHSELNLSSLELGDSALYFCASSPSGGGSPLHFGNGTRLTVT.

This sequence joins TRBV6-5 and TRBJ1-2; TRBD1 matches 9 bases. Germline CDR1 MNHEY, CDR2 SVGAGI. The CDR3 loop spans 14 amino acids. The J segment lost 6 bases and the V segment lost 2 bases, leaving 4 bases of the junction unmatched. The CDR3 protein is CASSYPGQGNGYTF. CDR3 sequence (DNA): TGTGCCAGCAGTTACCCGGGACAGGGTAATGGCTACACCTTC.

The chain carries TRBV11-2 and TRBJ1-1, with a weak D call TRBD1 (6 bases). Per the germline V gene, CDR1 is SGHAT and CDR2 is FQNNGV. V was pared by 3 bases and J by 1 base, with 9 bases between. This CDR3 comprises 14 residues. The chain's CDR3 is CASSFGGGNTEAFF. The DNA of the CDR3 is TGTGCCAGCAGCTTCGGAGGGGGGAACACTGAAGCTTTCTTT.

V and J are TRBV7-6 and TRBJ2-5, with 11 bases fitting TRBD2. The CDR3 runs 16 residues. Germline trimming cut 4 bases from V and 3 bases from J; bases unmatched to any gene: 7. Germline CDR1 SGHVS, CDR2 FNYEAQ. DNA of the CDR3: TGTGCCAGCAGCTCGCCCTCACTAGCGGGGGAAGAGACCCAGTACTTC. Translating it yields CASSSPSLAGEETQYF.

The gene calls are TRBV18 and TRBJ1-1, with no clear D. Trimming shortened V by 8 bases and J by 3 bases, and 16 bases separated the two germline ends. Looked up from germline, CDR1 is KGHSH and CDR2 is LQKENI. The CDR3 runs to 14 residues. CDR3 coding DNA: TGTGCCAGCCGCACCCCCCGGGGAGACACTGAAGCTTTCTTT. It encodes CASRTPRGDTEAFF.

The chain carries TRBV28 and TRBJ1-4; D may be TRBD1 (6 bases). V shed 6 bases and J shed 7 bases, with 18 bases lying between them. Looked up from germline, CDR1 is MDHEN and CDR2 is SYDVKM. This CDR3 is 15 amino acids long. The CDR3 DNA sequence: TGTGCCAGCAGCCCCTACAGGGCGGGGAGTGAAAAACTGTTTTTT. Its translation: CASSPYRAGSEKLFF.

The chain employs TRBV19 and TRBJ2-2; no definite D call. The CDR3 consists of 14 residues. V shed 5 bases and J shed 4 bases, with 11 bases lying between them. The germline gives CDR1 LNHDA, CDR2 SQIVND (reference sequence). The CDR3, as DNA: TGTGCCAGTAGTCTCCGGCTGGGCACCGGGGAGCTGTTTTTT. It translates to CASSLRLGTGELFF.

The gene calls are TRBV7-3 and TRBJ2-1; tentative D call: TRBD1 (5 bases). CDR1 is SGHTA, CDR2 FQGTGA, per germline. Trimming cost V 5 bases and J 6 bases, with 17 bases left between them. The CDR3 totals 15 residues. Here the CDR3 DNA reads TGTGCCAGCAGCCCGGAAAGGGGCCCTTCCAATGAGCAGTTCTTC. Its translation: CASSPERGPSNEQFF.

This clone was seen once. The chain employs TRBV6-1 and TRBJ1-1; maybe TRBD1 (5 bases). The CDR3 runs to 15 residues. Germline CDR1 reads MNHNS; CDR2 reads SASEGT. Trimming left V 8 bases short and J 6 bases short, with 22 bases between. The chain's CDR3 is CASSAGTIRGAEAFF. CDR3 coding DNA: TGTGCCAGCTCAGCGGGGACTATAAGGGGCGCTGAAGCTTTCTTT.

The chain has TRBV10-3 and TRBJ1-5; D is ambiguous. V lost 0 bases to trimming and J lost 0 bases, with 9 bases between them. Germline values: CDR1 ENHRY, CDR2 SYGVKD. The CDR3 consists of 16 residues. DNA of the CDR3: TGTGCCATCAGTGAGTCGAGCGGGGATAGCAATCAGCCCCAGCATTTT. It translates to CAISESSGDSNQPQHF.

Here the CDR3 DNA reads TGTGCCAGCAAAGACAGGGGAGGGACTGAAGCTTTCTTT. It specifies CASKDRGGTEAFF. The rearrangement links TRBV19 to TRBJ1-1; 8 nucleotides agree with TRBD1. This CDR3 is 13 amino acids long. The germline V gene encodes CDR1 LNHDA and CDR2 SQIVND (reference sequence). Unmatched junction bases numbered 8, after V lost 9 bases and J lost 5 bases.

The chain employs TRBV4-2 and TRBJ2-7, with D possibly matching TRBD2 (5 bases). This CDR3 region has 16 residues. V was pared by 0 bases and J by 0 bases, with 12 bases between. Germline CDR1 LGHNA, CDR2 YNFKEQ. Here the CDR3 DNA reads TGTGCCAGCAGCCAAGATAATAGCCGGGGCTCCTACGAGCAGTACTTC. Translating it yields CASSQDNSRGSYEQYF.